This TCR beta chain was retrieved from a study of Ad26.COV2.S vaccination and SARS-CoV-2 variants. Notes on the study in general: There was a possibility that the TCR breadth and depth analyses underestimated total T cell responses. With respect to non-spike TCR breadth, vaccine and placebo recipients were similar. Placebo recipients trailed vaccine recipients in spike-specific TCR breadth.

The table came from immunoSEQ multiplex PCR; TCRdb's copy has only in-frame clones and leaves some out. The sample consists of approximately 140,000 clones, 75% to 90% of them appearing once. Germline CDR1 and CDR2: SGHAT and FQNNGV. V was shortened by 3 bases and J by 1 base, with 8 bases between the two germline ends. The CDR3 extends over 14 amino acids. Remarks on this clone: Its target is unknown.

This TCR derives from a human donor who had recovered from COVID-19. This chain joins TRBV11-2 and TRBJ2-3; a weak D match, TRBD2 (6 bases). Material: peripheral blood, obtained after recovery from COVID-19. The CDR3 region has the DNA TGTGCCAGCAGCTTTCAGCGGGGCACAGATACGCAGTATTTT. As protein: CASSFQRGTDTQYF.